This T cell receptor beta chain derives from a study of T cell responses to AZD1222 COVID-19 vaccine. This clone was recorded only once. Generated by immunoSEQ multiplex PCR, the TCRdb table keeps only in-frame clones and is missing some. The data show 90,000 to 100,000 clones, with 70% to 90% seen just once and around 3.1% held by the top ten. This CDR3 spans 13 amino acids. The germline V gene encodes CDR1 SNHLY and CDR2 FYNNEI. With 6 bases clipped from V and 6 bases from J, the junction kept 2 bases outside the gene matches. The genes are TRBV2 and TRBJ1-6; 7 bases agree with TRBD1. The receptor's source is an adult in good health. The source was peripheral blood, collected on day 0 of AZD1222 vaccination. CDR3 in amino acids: CASSGDSNSPLHF. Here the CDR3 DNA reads TGTGCCAGCAGCGGGGACAGTAATTCACCCCTCCACTTT.